A selection of T cell receptor beta chains follows, all from one sample in a study of cytomegalovirus exposure and HLA in healthy donors. Here immunoSEQ multiplex PCR was the method, and the copy in TCRdb shows in-frame clones only, minus some. Altogether roughly 190,000 clones are present, 9.5% to 15% being singletons, with the ten largest covering approximately 8.3%. Sequenced sample: PBMCs. These receptors were taken from a man aged 45-65 years in good health and CMV-seropositive. Each CDR3 is given with its conserved first and last residue. D genes are given only for firm matches. The size entry is marked missing in some rows and otherwise reads once, few, many or a size class.

size: NA
D: NA
V: TRBV12-5
J: TRBJ1-4
DNA: TGTGCTAGTGGTAGCCCGACCAACCGGGAAGTCAGTAATGAAAAACTGTTTTTT
CDR3: CASGSPTNREVSNEKLFF

size: many
D: NA
V: TRBV9
J: TRBJ2-3
DNA: TGTGCCAGCAGCGTAGTGGACAAGGGGGGGACAGATACGCAGTATTTT
CDR3: CASSVVDKGGTDTQYF

size: few
D: NA
V: TRBV12-2
J: TRBJ2-2
DNA: TGTGCAAGTCGCCTCCTCTTTGGGGCGGGGGGCGCCCCGAACACCGGGGAGCTGTTTTTT
CDR3: CASRLLFGAGGAPNTGELFF

size: NA
D: NA
V: TRBV4-3
J: TRBJ1-2
DNA: TGCGCCAGCAGCCAAGATAGGTCCTGGACATCAACGGGCTACACCTTC
CDR3: CASSQDRSWTSTGYTF

size: NA
D: NA
V: TRBV15
J: TRBJ1-1
DNA: TGTGCCACCAGTCAGGGGATTACTGAAGCTTTCTTT
CDR3: CATSQGITEAFF

size: once
D: NA
V: TRBV11-2
J: TRBJ2-2
DNA: TGTGCCAACCGACAGGCACTGAACACCGGGGAGCTGTTTTTT
CDR3: CANRQALNTGELFF

size: NA
D: TRBD2
V: TRBV7-8
J: TRBJ2-1
DNA: TGTGCCAGCAGTTTAGCGGGAGCCTACAATGGGCAGTTCTTC
CDR3: CASSLAGAYNGQFF

size: few
D: NA
V: TRBV5-4
J: TRBJ2-3
DNA: TGTGCCAGCTCCCCTGGAGCAGATACGCAGTATTTT
CDR3: CASSPGADTQYF

size: NA
D: NA
V: TRBV5-1
J: TRBJ2-2
DNA: TGCGCCAGCAGCGGTTGGGGGGGGCACACCGGGGAGCTGTTTTTT
CDR3: CASSGWGGHTGELFF

size: few
D: NA
V: TRBV14
J: TRBJ2-7
DNA: TGTGCCAGCAGCCAAATTGACACCTACGAGCAGTACTTC
CDR3: CASSQIDTYEQYF

size: NA
D: NA
V: TRBV7-9
J: TRBJ1-2
DNA: TGTGCCAGCAGCCCCTTCGGTAGCCGTAACTATGGCTACACCTTC
CDR3: CASSPFGSRNYGYTF

size: NA
D: TRBD1
V: TRBV4-3
J: TRBJ1-5
DNA: TGCGCCAGCAGCCAAGACATTGGGACAGGGAATCAGCCCCAGCATTTT
CDR3: CASSQDIGTGNQPQHF

size: NA
D: NA
V: TRBV29-1
J: TRBJ1-4
DNA: TGCAGCGTTGGACAGGATTATGAAAAACTGTTTTTT
CDR3: CSVGQDYEKLFF

size: few
D: NA
V: TRBV2
J: TRBJ1-1
DNA: TGTGCCAGCAGCGCACAGGGACCGAACACTGAAGCTTTCTTT
CDR3: CASSAQGPNTEAFF

size: NA
D: TRBD2
V: TRBV5-1
J: TRBJ2-5
DNA: TGCGCCAGCACCATTAGCGGGGCCCAAGAGACCCAGTACTTC
CDR3: CASTISGAQETQYF

size: NA
D: NA
V: TRBV13
J: TRBJ2-7
DNA: TGTGCCAGCAGCCCGCTAAACAGCGGGCCTTCCTACGAGCAGTACTTC
CDR3: CASSPLNSGPSYEQYF

size: few
D: NA
V: TRBV5-1
J: TRBJ2-1
DNA: TGCGCCAGCAGCCAGCTGGGGGGGCAGAACAATGAGCAGTTCTTC
CDR3: CASSQLGGQNNEQFF

size: NA
D: TRBD2
V: TRBV7-2
J: TRBJ2-5
DNA: TGTGCCAGCAGCTTGGTAGCGGGGTACCAAGAGACCCAGTACTTC
CDR3: CASSLVAGYQETQYF

size: NA
D: TRBD1
V: TRBV9
J: TRBJ2-5
DNA: TGTGCCAGCAGCACCCGACAGGGGCTCGGGGAGGAGACCCAGTACTTC
CDR3: CASSTRQGLGEETQYF

size: NA
D: NA
V: TRBV7-9
J: TRBJ1-5
DNA: TGTGCCAGCAGCAGGGGAGGACAGCCCCAGCATTTT
CDR3: CASSRGGQPQHF

size: NA
D: NA
V: TRBV27
J: TRBJ1-1
DNA: TGTGCCAGCAGTTTAAGGAATCACAGGAACACTGAAGCTTTCTTT
CDR3: CASSLRNHRNTEAFF

size: NA
D: NA
V: TRBV7-9
J: TRBJ2-7
DNA: TGTGCCAGCAGCTTAGATGCGGGCCCCTACGAGCAGTACTTC
CDR3: CASSLDAGPYEQYF

size: few
D: NA
V: TRBV18
J: TRBJ1-1
DNA: TGTGCCAGCTCGCTAGTAGGGGGGGCGTGGACTGAAGCTTTCTTT
CDR3: CASSLVGGAWTEAFF

size: NA
D: NA
V: TRBV5-1
J: TRBJ2-5
DNA: TGCGCCAGCAGCCGGGGGACTGGAGAAGAGACCCAGTACTTC
CDR3: CASSRGTGEETQYF

size: few
D: NA
V: TRBV9
J: TRBJ1-1
DNA: TGTGCCAGCAGCGTAGACAGTTACACTGAAGCTTTCTTT
CDR3: CASSVDSYTEAFF

size: few
D: NA
V: TRBV19
J: TRBJ1-2
DNA: TGTGCCAGTAGTCTCCAACGAGCTAACTATGGCTACACCTTC
CDR3: CASSLQRANYGYTF

size: NA
D: NA
V: TRBV5-4
J: TRBJ1-6
DNA: TGTGCCAGCAGCTCCCAGGACTCCCCCCTCCACTTT
CDR3: CASSSQDSPLHF

size: NA
D: NA
V: TRBV29-1
J: TRBJ2-5
DNA: TGCAGCGTTGAAGATCGAGGCGGCCGCCAGACCCAGTACTTC
CDR3: CSVEDRGGRQTQYF

size: NA
D: NA
V: TRBV21-1
J: TRBJ1-6
DNA: TGTGCCAGCAGCAAAGCGCGGAGGGCGGGATATAATTCACCCCTCCACTTT
CDR3: CASSKARRAGYNSPLHF

size: NA
D: TRBD1
V: TRBV14
J: TRBJ1-2
DNA: TGTGCCAGCAGCCAAGATTTCCGTGGGACAGGGGATACAAACTATGGCTACACCTTC
CDR3: CASSQDFRGTGDTNYGYTF

size: NA
D: TRBD2
V: TRBV7-6
J: TRBJ2-3
DNA: TGTGCCAGCAGCTTGGGACTAGATCGCACAGATACGCAGTATTTT
CDR3: CASSLGLDRTDTQYF

size: few
D: NA
V: TRBV9
J: TRBJ1-3
DNA: TGTGCCAGCAGCTACAGGGATTCTACGATTCGACCTGGAAACACCATATATTTT
CDR3: CASSYRDSTIRPGNTIYF

size: NA
D: TRBD1
V: TRBV7-7
J: TRBJ1-4
DNA: TGTGCCAGCAGCTTAGGACAGGGGAGGGAAAAACTGTTTTTT
CDR3: CASSLGQGREKLFF

size: few
D: NA
V: TRBV5-1
J: TRBJ2-7
DNA: TGCGCCAGCAGCTTGGGAGGGCCAGAGCAGTACTTC
CDR3: CASSLGGPEQYF